Each of the 31 T cell receptor beta chains below was sequenced from the same sample in a study of blood T cell repertoires in COVID-19. TCRdb's table, derived via immunoSEQ multiplex PCR, lists solely in-frame clones and lacks some. Here the sample spans some 48,000 clones, roughly 83% being singletons. The sequenced sample consisted of peripheral blood. The receptors derive from a middle-aged man with acute or convalescent COVID-19.

The CDR3 DNA sequence: TGTGCCAGCAGCCTAGGGACAGCCGCCTCTGGAAACACCATATATTTT. This codes for CASSLGTAASGNTIYF. The chain is built from TRBV7-6 and TRBJ1-3, with TRBD1 matching over 7 bases. V lost 5 bases, J lost 0 bases, and 7 bases stayed unmatched. The CDR3 has 16 residues. From germline, CDR1 is SGHVS and CDR2 FNYEAQ.

The genes are TRBV10-3 and TRBJ1-1; D is possibly TRBD1 (6 bases). Germline loops: CDR1 ENHRY, CDR2 SYGVKD. The CDR3 contains 15 residues. V shed 10 bases and J shed 1 base, with 19 bases lying between them. The DNA for the CDR3 is TGTGCCACGGTAACGGGACAAGGAAAGAACACTGAAGCTTTCTTT. It encodes CATVTGQGKNTEAFF.

CDR3 residues: CASSVENVSNLDTGELFF. The CDR3 DNA sequence: TGTGCCAGCAGCGTAGAAAATGTTTCTAACTTGGACACCGGGGAGCTGTTTTTT. The rearrangement uses TRBV9 and TRBJ2-2, with no clear D. This CDR3 has 18 amino acids. Trimming stripped 0 bases from V and 3 bases from J, with 18 bases between. From germline, CDR1 is SGDLS and CDR2 YYNGEE.

The rearrangement uses TRBV5-4 and TRBJ1-1; D possibly corresponds to TRBD1 (6 bases). V gave up 0 bases and J gave up 8 bases, with 14 bases separating them. The CDR3 runs to 14 residues. Looked up from germline, CDR1 is SGHNT and CDR2 is YYREEE (reference sequence). CDR3: CASSLGGTNREAFF. CDR3 bases: TGTGCCAGCAGCTTGGGGGGGACAAATAGAGAAGCTTTCTTT.

This sequence joins TRBV5-1 and TRBJ2-5; 9 bases line up with TRBD1. Germline CDR1 is SGHRS and CDR2 is YFSETQ. V shed 0 bases and J 6 bases; nucleotides not matched to a gene: 9. This CDR3 region has 16 residues. CDR3 bases: TGCGCCAGCAGCTTGGGGGACAGGGACCGGGGAAAGACCCAGTACTTC. Amino acid sequence: CASSLGDRDRGKTQYF.

This sequence joins TRBV28 and TRBJ2-7; D is unclear. This CDR3 is 15 amino acids long. CDR1 and CDR2 (germline): MDHEN, SYDVKM. The germline V and J ends were trimmed by 3 bases and 3 bases, with 15 bases remaining between them. The CDR3 loop is CASSFHGAQIYEQYF. The CDR3 region has the DNA TGTGCCAGCAGTTTCCATGGAGCTCAGATCTACGAGCAGTACTTC.

The rearrangement joins TRBV5-4 to TRBJ2-5; possibly TRBD2 for D (6 bases). The CDR3 runs to 13 residues. The V end was cut by 5 bases, the J end by 5 bases, with 13 bases between. CDR1 SGHNT and CDR2 YYREEE come from the germline V gene (reference sequence). CDR3: CASRRTSSETQYF. The CDR3 coding sequence is TGTGCCAGCAGACGTACTAGCTCTGAGACCCAGTACTTC.

The chain couples TRBV11-3 to TRBJ2-5, with TRBD2 matching over 9 bases. Germline V CDR1 and CDR2: SGHNT, YENEEA. V gave up 5 bases and J gave up 5 bases; unmatched junction bases: 15. This CDR3 is built from 17 residues. In nucleotides, the CDR3 is TGTGCCAGCAGCCCCGGGATAGCGGGGGCCGGGGGGGAGACCCAGTACTTC. This encodes CASSPGIAGAGGETQYF.

Only a few counts were recorded for this clone. This rearrangement joins TRBV5-1 to TRBJ1-1; 10 nucleotides line up with TRBD1. J was trimmed by 10 bases and V by 0 bases; bases with no gene match: 3. The CDR3 is 13 residues long. Germline CDR1 reads SGHRS; CDR2 reads YFSETQ. This CDR3 reads CASSLGQGAVAFF. The CDR3 nucleotides read TGCGCCAGCAGCTTGGGACAGGGGGCGGTAGCTTTCTTT.

Only a few counts were recorded for this clone. The V call is TRBV5-1, the J call TRBJ1-5, with D hard to call. This CDR3 is 15 amino acids long. The germline gives CDR1 SGHRS, CDR2 YFSETQ. V was pared by 0 bases and J by 0 bases, with 7 bases between. In nucleotides, the CDR3 is TGCGCCAGCAGCTTGGGTATAAATAGCAATCAGCCCCAGCATTTT. Amino acids: CASSLGINSNQPQHF.

V is TRBV9 and J is TRBJ2-5; 12 nucleotides agree with TRBD2. Germline V gene data show CDR1 as SGDLS and CDR2 as YYNGEE. This CDR3 is 15 amino acids long. Trimming took 0 bases from V and 4 from J; bases not matched to a gene: 1. CDR3 nucleotide sequence: TGTGCCAGCAGCGTAGGACTAGCGGGAGTAGAGACCCAGTACTTC. It is translated as CASSVGLAGVETQYF.

V and J are TRBV7-8 and TRBJ1-3, with TRBD1 matching over 9 bases. Germline trimming cut 5 bases from V and 0 bases from J; bases unmatched to any gene: 2. The germline CDR1 and CDR2 sequences are SGHVS and FQNEAQ. This CDR3 region has 15 residues. The CDR3 spells CASSRDRASGNTIYF. CDR3 DNA: TGTGCCAGCAGCAGGGACAGGGCCTCTGGAAACACCATATATTTT.

The CDR3 sequence: CACLWGPVNTEAFF. The CDR3 bases are TGTGCCTGTCTTTGGGGGCCAGTGAACACTGAAGCTTTCTTT. The rearrangement uses TRBV6-5 and TRBJ1-1; a weak D match, TRBD1 (6 bases). The ends were cut back, 11 bases at V and 0 bases at J, with 16 bases in the middle. CDR1 is MNHEY and CDR2 is SVGAGI in the germline V gene. CDR3 length equals 14 residues.

The rearrangement joins TRBV25-1 to TRBJ2-2, with D tentatively TRBD1 (7 bases). The CDR3 sequence is 12 residues long. CDR1 MGHDK and CDR2 SYGVNS come from the germline V gene. V was pared by 11 bases and J by 6 bases, with 13 bases between. The CDR3 is CASQGRPGELFF. The CDR3 bases are TGTGCCTCACAGGGGAGGCCCGGGGAGCTGTTTTTT.

The chain carries TRBV9 and TRBJ2-3; D is possibly TRBD1 (6 bases). Trimming stripped 0 bases from V and 0 bases from J, with 8 bases between. The CDR3 runs to 15 residues. CDR1 and CDR2 (germline): SGDLS, YYNGEE. The CDR3 DNA reads as TGTGCCAGCAGCGTAGATCAGGGGAGCACAGATACGCAGTATTTT. This translates into CASSVDQGSTDTQYF.

This clone appeared a few times. The chain is built from TRBV2 and TRBJ1-2; 8 nucleotides match TRBD1. Germline CDR1 is SNHLY and CDR2 is FYNNEI. This CDR3 spans 13 amino acids. The trim removed 4 bases at V and 8 bases at J, leaving 6 bases unmatched. Here the CDR3 DNA reads TGTGCCAGCAGTGCAGACAGGGGTACGGGCTACACCTTC. Amino acid sequence: CASSADRGTGYTF.

The chain is built from TRBV4-1 and TRBJ1-6; D perhaps matches TRBD1 (6 bases). The V gene's germline CDR1 is MGHRA and CDR2 YSYEKL. CDR3 size: 15 residues. Trimming shortened V by 1 base and J by 7 bases, and 11 bases separated the two germline ends. The CDR3 here is CASSQVGGLNSPLHF. For the CDR3, the DNA is TGCGCCAGCAGCCAAGTAGGGGGTCTGAATTCACCCCTCCACTTT.

This chain uses TRBV27 with TRBJ1-6; the D gene is possibly TRBD1 (5 bases). Trimming left V 8 bases short and J 2 bases short, with 13 bases between. Germline V gives CDR1 MNHEY, CDR2 SMNVEV (reference sequence). The CDR3 spans 15 residues. The CDR3 DNA sequence: TGTGCCAGCGCCCCAGGGAGGGCCTATAATTCACCCCTCCACTTT. Translation gives CASAPGRAYNSPLHF.

The chain recombines TRBV11-2 with TRBJ2-7; possible D gene TRBD2, 6 bases. Germline CDR1 reads SGHAT; CDR2 reads FQNNGV. V was trimmed by 5 bases and J by 4 bases, leaving 15 bases between them. The length of the CDR3 is 14 residues. CDR3 coding DNA: TGTGCCAGCAGCCATGGGACTTTCTATTACGAGCAGTACTTC. Translated, it gives CASSHGTFYYEQYF.

On this clone: At the DNA level, this CDR3 is encoded by other sequences in the same sample as well. The chain links TRBV13 to TRBJ1-4; possibly TRBD1 for D (5 bases). Trimming cost V 4 bases and J 8 bases, with 14 bases left between them. Looked up from germline, CDR1 is PRHDT and CDR2 is FYEKMQ (reference sequence). The CDR3 is 14 amino acids. The CDR3 nucleotides are TGTGCCAGCAGCTCAAACAGGTTGGAAGAAAAACTGTTTTTT. It yields the protein CASSSNRLEEKLFF.

J is TRBJ1-6 and V is TRBV24-1; the match to TRBD1 covers 8 bases. CDR3 length: 16 amino acids. V dropped 4 bases and J dropped 10; count of bases not matched to a gene: 11. Germline assignment: CDR1 KGHDR and CDR2 SFDVKD. The DNA for the CDR3 is TGTGCCACCAGTGACCAGGACAGGGTCCCTTTGTCACCCCTCCACTTT. It specifies CATSDQDRVPLSPLHF.

The V and J genes are TRBV7-9 and TRBJ1-2, with 7 bases matching TRBD1. This CDR3 has 13 amino acids. Germline assignment: CDR1 SEHNR and CDR2 FQNEAQ (reference sequence). V lost 5 bases, J lost 7 bases, and 7 bases stayed unmatched. The CDR3 loop is CASSKGQHSGYTF. CDR3 DNA sequence: TGTGCCAGCAGCAAGGGACAGCATTCTGGCTACACCTTC.

The J gene is TRBJ1-1, the V gene TRBV4-1; 7 bases are a match to TRBD1. CDR1 is MGHRA and CDR2 is YSYEKL in the germline V gene. The trim removed 5 bases at V and 0 bases at J, leaving 6 bases unmatched. This CDR3 has 15 amino acids. CDR3 DNA: TGCGCCAGCAGCACTTACAGGGGCCTGAACACTGAAGCTTTCTTT. Its translation: CASSTYRGLNTEAFF.

This clone was picked up a small number of times. This chain joins TRBV12-5 and TRBJ1-1; the D is unclear. Per the germline V gene, CDR1 is LGHNT and CDR2 is FRNRAP. V was cut by 2 bases and J by 1 base, with 11 bases left in between. The CDR3 length is 15 residues. The CDR3: CASGLPQAGNTEAFF. CDR3 nucleotides: TGTGCTAGTGGTTTGCCCCAAGCAGGGAACACTGAAGCTTTCTTT.

The V gene is TRBV7-2, the J gene TRBJ2-1, with 8 bases fitting TRBD1. The V gene's germline CDR1 is SGHTA and CDR2 FQGNSA. This CDR3 contains 15 residues. V dropped 5 bases and J dropped 2; count of bases not matched to a gene: 5. CDR3 bases: TGTGCCAGCAGCCTGGACAGGGAACCCTACAATGAGCAGTTCTTC. This translates into CASSLDREPYNEQFF.

The chain combines TRBV30 with TRBJ2-5, with 9 bases that match TRBD1. V shed 3 bases, J shed 4 bases, and the junction held 9 bases outside the gene matches. Germline V CDR1 and CDR2: GTSNPN, SVGIG (reference sequence). This CDR3 has 15 amino acids. CDR3 in amino acids: CAWRDSGQGLETQYF. The DNA for the CDR3 is TGTGCCTGGAGGGACTCGGGACAGGGATTAGAGACCCAGTACTTC.

The chain employs TRBV5-4 and TRBJ2-3, with 9 nucleotides matching TRBD2. The germline gives CDR1 SGHNT, CDR2 YYREEE (reference sequence). The V segment lost 4 bases and the J segment 3 bases; nucleotides outside the gene matches: 6. There are 15 residues in the CDR3. CDR3 bases: TGTGCCAGCAGCGGTAGCGGGAGTAGGACAGATACGCAGTATTTT. This codes for CASSGSGSRTDTQYF.

A few counts support this clone. The chain recombines TRBV11-2 with TRBJ1-2; weak D call: TRBD1 (6 bases). This CDR3 is 16 amino acids long. V was clipped by 1 base and J by 2 bases, with 14 bases between them. Germline loops: CDR1 SGHAT, CDR2 FQNNGV. The CDR3 sequence: CASSLAGSGQNYGYTF. The CDR3 DNA is TGTGCCAGCAGCTTAGCGGGCTCTGGACAGAACTATGGCTACACCTTC.

The chain uses TRBV28 and TRBJ2-7; no clear D. V lost 3 bases to trimming and J lost 2 bases, with 14 bases between them. Germline V gene lookup returns CDR1 MDHEN and CDR2 SYDVKM. The CDR3 is 15 amino acids. The CDR3 DNA sequence: TGTGCCAGCAGTTTTGGGCAGACCGCCGCCTACGAGCAGTACTTC. Translated, it gives CASSFGQTAAYEQYF.

This rearrangement joins TRBV7-7 to TRBJ2-5, with 7 bases aligning to TRBD2. With V trimmed by 1 base and J by 5 bases, 7 bases remained unmatched. The CDR3 is 15 amino acids. Germline CDR1 SSHAT, CDR2 FNYEAQ (reference sequence). The chain's CDR3 is CASSLGGGIGETQYF. The CDR3, as DNA: TGTGCCAGCAGCTTAGGGGGAGGGATAGGGGAGACCCAGTACTTC.

The chain carries TRBV7-6 and TRBJ2-1; D is possibly TRBD2 (5 bases). Trimming removed 4 bases from V and 2 bases from J, with 12 bases in between. Looked up from germline, CDR1 is SGHVS and CDR2 is FNYEAQ. This CDR3 contains 15 residues. The CDR3 bases are TGTGCCAGCAGCTCCTATGAGGGCACCTACAATGAGCAGTTCTTC. Its translation is CASSSYEGTYNEQFF.